One and the same sample provided the 3 T cell receptor beta chains below, sequenced in a study of T cell responses to AZD1222 COVID-19 vaccine. Generated by immunoSEQ multiplex PCR, the TCRdb table keeps only in-frame clones and is missing some. The table includes about 110,000 clones, 90% detected once. Source: peripheral blood, taken 28 days after the second AZD1222 dose. Every receptor here comes from an adult who received the AZD1222 COVID-19 vaccine.

The genes are TRBV19 and TRBJ2-1; 11 nucleotides align to TRBD2. Trimming removed 3 bases from V and 0 bases from J; junction bases left unmatched: 7. This CDR3 comprises 18 residues. Germline assignment: CDR1 LNHDA and CDR2 SQIVND (reference sequence). The DNA of the CDR3 is TGTGCCAGTAGTATCCTAACTAGCGGGGGAAGCTCCTACAATGAGCAGTTCTTC. Amino acid sequence: CASSILTSGGSSYNEQFF.

The chain is built from TRBV7-9 and TRBJ2-1; TRBD2 is a possible D gene (5 bases). The CDR3 loop spans 15 amino acids. Germline CDR1 reads SEHNR; CDR2 reads FQNEAQ (reference sequence). Deletions cut 1 base from V and 1 base from J, with 8 bases between. CDR3 DNA: TGTGCCAGCAGCTTAGGCGGGCAGTCCTACAATGAGCAGTTCTTC. It encodes CASSLGGQSYNEQFF.

The V call is TRBV19, the J call TRBJ1-2; D remains unclear. V shed 6 bases and J shed 3 bases, with 8 bases lying between them. This CDR3 has 12 amino acids. Germline V CDR1 and CDR2: LNHDA, SQIVND (reference sequence). CDR3 region: CASSFRDYGYTF. CDR3 sequence (DNA): TGTGCCAGTAGCTTCCGGGACTATGGCTACACCTTC.